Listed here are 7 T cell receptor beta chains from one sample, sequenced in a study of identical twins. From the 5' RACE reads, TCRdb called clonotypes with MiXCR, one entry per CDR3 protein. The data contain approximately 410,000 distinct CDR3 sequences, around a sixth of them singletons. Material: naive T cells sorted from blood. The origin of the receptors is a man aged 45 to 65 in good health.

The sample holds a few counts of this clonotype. Written as DNA, the CDR3 is TGTGCCAGCAGGGTACTAGCGGAGCTCTACAATGAGCAGTTCTTC. This translates into CASRVLAELYNEQFF. This chain connects TRBV6-2 or TRBV6-3 to TRBJ2-1, with 8 nucleotides matching TRBD2. Germline V gene lookup returns CDR1 MNHEY and CDR2 SVGEGT. V trimming: 6 bases; J trimming: 3 bases; junction bases outside the gene matches: 7. The CDR3 is 15 amino acids.

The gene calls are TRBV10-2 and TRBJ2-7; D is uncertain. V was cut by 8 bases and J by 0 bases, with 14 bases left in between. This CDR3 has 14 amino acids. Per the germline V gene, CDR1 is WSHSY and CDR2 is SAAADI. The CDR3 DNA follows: TGCGCCAGCGGAAGACTCAGGAGCTCCTACGAGCAGTACTTC. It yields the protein CASGRLRSSYEQYF.

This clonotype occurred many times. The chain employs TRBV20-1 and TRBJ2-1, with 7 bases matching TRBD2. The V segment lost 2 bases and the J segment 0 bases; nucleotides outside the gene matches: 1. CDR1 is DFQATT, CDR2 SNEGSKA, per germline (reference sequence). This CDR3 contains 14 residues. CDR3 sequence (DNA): TGCAGTGCTAGACTAGCGGTCTCCTACAATGAGCAGTTCTTC. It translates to CSARLAVSYNEQFF.

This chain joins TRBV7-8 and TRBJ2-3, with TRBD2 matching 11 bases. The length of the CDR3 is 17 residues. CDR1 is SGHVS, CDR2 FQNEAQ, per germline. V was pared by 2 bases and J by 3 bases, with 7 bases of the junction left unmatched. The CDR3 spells CASSLLASGGKTDTQYF. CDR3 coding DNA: TGTGCCAGCAGCTTACTAGCTAGCGGGGGGAAGACAGATACGCAGTATTTT.

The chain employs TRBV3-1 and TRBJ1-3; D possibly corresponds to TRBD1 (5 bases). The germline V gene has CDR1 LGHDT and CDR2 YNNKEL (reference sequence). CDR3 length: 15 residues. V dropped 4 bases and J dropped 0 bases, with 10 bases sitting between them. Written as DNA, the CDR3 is TGTGCCAGCAGCCTCGGGACTCACTCTGGAAACACCATATATTTT. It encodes CASSLGTHSGNTIYF.

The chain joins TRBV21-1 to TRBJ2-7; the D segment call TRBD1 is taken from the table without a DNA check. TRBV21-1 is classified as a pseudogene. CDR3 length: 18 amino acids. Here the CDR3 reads CASSNGTGPQPVPYEQYF. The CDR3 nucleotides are TGTGCCAGCAGCAACGGGACAGGGCCCCAACCGGTTCCCTACGAGCAGTACTTC.

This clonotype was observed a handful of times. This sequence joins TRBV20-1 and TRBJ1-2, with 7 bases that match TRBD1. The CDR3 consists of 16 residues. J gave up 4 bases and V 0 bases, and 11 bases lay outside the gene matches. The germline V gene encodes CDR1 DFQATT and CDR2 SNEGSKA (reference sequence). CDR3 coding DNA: TGCAGTGCTAGAGATCCCAGGGGGGGCGGCGGCTATGGCTACACCTTC. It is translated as CSARDPRGGGGYGYTF.